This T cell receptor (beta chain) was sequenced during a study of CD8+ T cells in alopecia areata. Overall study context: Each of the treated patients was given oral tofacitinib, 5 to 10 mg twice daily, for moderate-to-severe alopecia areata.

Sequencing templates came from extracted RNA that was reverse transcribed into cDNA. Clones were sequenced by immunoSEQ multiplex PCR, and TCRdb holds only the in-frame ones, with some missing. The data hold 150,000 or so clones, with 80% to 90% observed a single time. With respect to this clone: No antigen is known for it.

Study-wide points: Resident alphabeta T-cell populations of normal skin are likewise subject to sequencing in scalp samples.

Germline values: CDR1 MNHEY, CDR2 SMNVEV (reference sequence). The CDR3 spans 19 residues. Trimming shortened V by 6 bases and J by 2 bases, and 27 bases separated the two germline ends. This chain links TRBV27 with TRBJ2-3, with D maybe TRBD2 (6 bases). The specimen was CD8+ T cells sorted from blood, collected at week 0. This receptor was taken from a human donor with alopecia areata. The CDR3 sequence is CASRPIPGLEVYNTDTQYF. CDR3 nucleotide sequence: TGTGCCAGCAGACCTATTCCGGGACTCGAAGTCTATAACACAGATACGCAGTATTTT.